This T cell receptor beta chain comes out of a study of blood T cell repertoires in COVID-19. Study-wide background: Researchers got acute and convalescent COVID-19 samples from the United States, Italy and Spain. T cells, B-cell-depleted T cells, or PBMCs supplied cDNA or gDNA.

Clones were read by immunoSEQ multiplex PCR, and TCRdb kept only the in-frame ones, dropping some. This sample has around 150,000 clones, with about nine tenths found just once. After removal of 0 bases from V and 12 bases from J, the junction contained 14 bases not matched to a gene. Germline values: CDR1 SGHAT, CDR2 FQNNGV. The CDR3 spans 15 residues. Material for sequencing was peripheral blood. This sequence originates from a woman aged 60-70 years with active or convalescent COVID-19. The chain uses TRBV11-2 and TRBJ2-7; 7 nucleotides match TRBD2. CDR3 bases: TGTGCCAGCAGCTTAGATAGGACGCTAGCGGAAGCAGGGTACTTC. Protein product: CASSLDRTLAEAGYF.